These 30 T cell receptor beta chains originate from one sample sequenced in a study of T cells after yellow fever vaccination. TCRdb re-derived calls from the 5' RACE reads in MiXCR, one entry per CDR3 protein. The sample lists some 350,000 distinct CDR3 sequences; approximately 4.2% were seen once. Material: PBMCs, obtained 5 days after the yellow fever booster vaccination. The receptor set was obtained from a man younger than 35 who received the YFV17D yellow fever vaccine.

This clonotype appeared many times. The genes are TRBV5-1 and TRBJ2-7; a weak D match, TRBD1 (5 bases). Trimming took off 5 bases at V and 6 bases at J, with 15 bases between the two ends. Looked up from germline, CDR1 is SGHRS and CDR2 is YFSETQ. There are 13 residues in the CDR3. CDR3 protein: CASRQAARTEQYF. The DNA for the CDR3 is TGCGCCAGCAGACAGGCCGCAAGGACCGAGCAGTACTTC.

The gene calls are TRBV12-3 or TRBV12-4 and TRBJ1-2; D not certain. The CDR3 is 13 residues long. The V gene lost 3 bases and the J gene lost 0 bases, with 5 bases spanning the gap. In nucleotides, the CDR3 is TGTGCCAGCAGTTTTATATCTAACTATGGCTACACCTTC. The encoded protein is CASSFISNYGYTF.

This clonotype was seen at least ten times. The V call is TRBV4-3, the J call TRBJ2-1, with TRBD1 identical over 7 bases. Per germline, CDR1 LGHNA and CDR2 YSLEER. V shed 5 bases and J 7 bases; nucleotides not matched to a gene: 8. The CDR3 sequence is 14 residues long. CDR3 amino acids: CASSVQGRGNEQFF. The CDR3 coding sequence is TGCGCCAGCAGCGTACAGGGGCGCGGGAATGAGCAGTTCTTC.

This clonotype was recorded at least ten times. The CDR3 sequence is CASHTGNTGELFF. The CDR3 DNA follows: TGCGCCAGCCATACGGGCAACACCGGGGAGCTGTTTTTT. The rearrangement uses TRBV5-1 and TRBJ2-2; no definite D call. The V end was cut by 7 bases, the J end by 2 bases, with 9 bases between. Germline V gene data show CDR1 as SGHRS and CDR2 as YFSETQ. This CDR3 region has 13 residues.

At least ten counts were recorded for this clonotype. The CDR3 reads CASSEPTVNYGYTF. The CDR3 DNA sequence: TGTGCCAGCAGCGAGCCGACAGTGAACTATGGCTACACCTTC. The chain has TRBV7-2 and TRBJ1-2; maybe TRBD1 (5 bases). Trimming removed 5 bases from V and 2 bases from J, with 12 bases in between. This CDR3 is built from 14 residues. Germline lookup yields CDR1 SGHTA and CDR2 FQGNSA.

This clonotype was recorded a few times. The chain employs TRBV5-1 and TRBJ1-2, with a weak D call TRBD1 (5 bases). Deletions cut 0 bases from V and 5 bases from J, with 14 bases between. The CDR3 runs to 15 residues. Germline CDR1 SGHRS, CDR2 YFSETQ. CDR3 protein: CASSLGQGGRYGYTF. As DNA, the CDR3 is TGCGCCAGCAGCTTGGGTCAGGGAGGAAGGTATGGCTACACCTTC.

This clonotype was seen a few times. CDR3 in amino acids: CASSQVGKGDRAYEQYF. CDR3 coding DNA: TGCGCCAGCAGCCAAGTCGGAAAAGGGGACAGGGCGTACGAGCAGTACTTC. V gene TRBV4-1 combines with J gene TRBJ2-7, with TRBD1 matching 9 bases. Germline V gene lookup returns CDR1 MGHRA and CDR2 YSYEKL. The J segment lost 4 bases and the V segment lost 1 base, leaving 11 bases of the junction unmatched. The CDR3 loop spans 17 amino acids.

This clonotype was seen repeatedly, ten times or more. The V and J genes are TRBV28 and TRBJ2-7; no definite D call. The germline gives CDR1 MDHEN, CDR2 SYDVKM. V lost 5 bases to trimming and J lost 0 bases, with 5 bases between them. This CDR3 spans 12 amino acids. The CDR3 DNA is TGTGCCAGCAGTACGAGCTCCTACGAGCAGTACGTC. This translates into CASSTSSYEQYV.

This clonotype was seen many times. This chain links TRBV7-9 with TRBJ2-7; D not resolved. Trimming took 5 bases from V and 3 from J, leaving 14 bases between them. The germline V gene encodes CDR1 SEHNR and CDR2 FQNEAQ (reference sequence). This CDR3 is built from 14 residues. This CDR3 reads CASSPPGWNYEQYV. The CDR3 DNA reads TGTGCCAGCAGCCCGCCCGGGTGGAACTACGAGCAGTACGTC.

This clonotype was detected many times. The chain's CDR3 is CSARRGLGNEQFF. In DNA, the CDR3 is TGCAGTGCTAGACGAGGACTGGGGAATGAGCAGTTCTTC. The chain employs TRBV20-1 and TRBJ2-1; possible D gene TRBD2, 5 bases. Deletions cut 2 bases from V and 7 bases from J, with 12 bases between. Germline V CDR1 and CDR2: DFQATT, SNEGSKA (reference sequence). This CDR3 is 13 amino acids long.

This clonotype was seen only a few times. The CDR3 nucleotides are TGTGCCAGCAGCTTGAGCAGTGGGGGCCAGAAGCAGTTCTTC. It specifies CASSLSSGGQKQFF. This chain uses TRBV7-9 with TRBJ2-1, with D maybe TRBD1 (6 bases). CDR1 SEHNR and CDR2 FQNEAQ come from the germline V gene (reference sequence). CDR3 length equals 14 residues. V lost 3 bases and J 11 bases, leaving 17 bases between the germline ends.

J is TRBJ2-1 and V is TRBV5-1; no clear D gene. The CDR3 is made up of 14 amino acids. V was pared by 8 bases and J by 8 bases, with 20 bases between. The germline gives CDR1 SGHRS, CDR2 YFSETQ. Written as DNA, the CDR3 is TGCGCCAGTAACCGGGCTCCCCCTGGGGATGAGCAGTTCTTC. This codes for CASNRAPPGDEQFF.

This clonotype appeared many times. V gene TRBV20-1 combines with J gene TRBJ2-7; possibly TRBD2 for D (7 bases). The CDR3 sequence is 12 residues long. Trimming took 6 bases from V and 6 from J, leaving 15 bases between them. Germline lookup yields CDR1 DFQATT and CDR2 SNEGSKA (reference sequence). CDR3: CSAGGAFAEQYV. In DNA form, the CDR3 reads TGCAGTGCGGGGGGGGCCTTCGCCGAGCAGTACGTC.

This clonotype was observed a few times. The genes are TRBV4-1 and TRBJ2-1, with D perhaps matching TRBD1 or TRBD2 (6 bases each). The CDR3 runs to 17 residues. V was clipped by 2 bases and J by 4 bases, with 18 bases between them. Germline-derived CDR1 and CDR2 are MGHRA and YSYEKL. The CDR3 bases are TGCGCCAGCAGCCAATCTACTGGTGGGGGGCCTTACAATGAGCAGTTCTTC. Its protein product is CASSQSTGGGPYNEQFF.

This clonotype was seen a handful of times. The chain carries TRBV4-1 and TRBJ2-5; 10 bases fit TRBD2. This CDR3 contains 17 residues. J gave up 0 bases and V 3 bases, and 7 bases lay outside the gene matches. Germline-derived CDR1 and CDR2 are MGHRA and YSYEKL. The CDR3 DNA reads TGCGCCAGCAGCCAGGGGAGAGCGGGGGGGTACCAAGAGACCCAGTACTTC. Amino acids: CASSQGRAGGYQETQYF.

In its sample, this clonotype was seen many times. The genes are TRBV5-1 and TRBJ2-7; 7 bases are a match to TRBD1. CDR1 SGHRS and CDR2 YFSETQ come from the germline V gene. The CDR3 sequence is 13 residues long. V lost 5 bases, J lost 7 bases, and 9 bases stayed unmatched. The CDR3 sequence is CASSRTGDREQYV. Here the CDR3 DNA reads TGCGCCAGCAGTCGTACAGGGGATCGGGAGCAGTACGTC.

In its sample, this clonotype was seen many times. The genes are TRBV20-1 and TRBJ2-2; 10 bases agree with TRBD1. The CDR3 covers 14 residues. The J segment lost 5 bases and the V segment lost 6 bases, leaving 6 bases of the junction unmatched. The germline V gene encodes CDR1 DFQATT and CDR2 SNEGSKA (reference sequence). The CDR3 loop is CSAPGQGGTGELFF. Here the CDR3 DNA reads TGCAGTGCCCCAGGACAGGGGGGAACCGGGGAGCTGTTTTTT.

The sample holds many counts of this clonotype. This rearrangement joins TRBV11-2 to TRBJ2-3; 7 bases are shared with TRBD1. The CDR3 consists of 16 residues. The V and J ends lost 4 bases and 2 bases, in that order; junction bases with no gene match: 9. Germline V lookup: CDR1 SGHAT, CDR2 FQNNGV. CDR3 nucleotide sequence: TGTGCCAGCAGCTACCGGACAGGAGTCCTCACAGATACGCAGTATTTT. It specifies CASSYRTGVLTDTQYF.

The chain links TRBV7-9 to TRBJ2-1; D perhaps matches TRBD1 (5 bases). This CDR3 region has 12 residues. In germline, CDR1 is SEHNR, CDR2 FQNEAQ (reference sequence). Trimming shortened V by 4 bases and J by 7 bases, and 8 bases separated the two germline ends. The CDR3 spells CASSWAGNEQFF. CDR3 DNA: TGTGCCAGCAGCTGGGCAGGGAATGAGCAGTTCTTC.

This clonotype was observed a handful of times. The rearrangement uses TRBV5-1 and TRBJ2-3; TRBD1 matches at 8 bases. Trimming took 4 bases from V and 1 from J; bases not matched to a gene: 8. From germline, CDR1 is SGHRS and CDR2 YFSETQ. There are 16 residues in the CDR3. This chain's CDR3 is CASSTLTGVGTDTQYF. DNA for the CDR3: TGCGCCAGCAGCACCCTGACAGGGGTTGGCACAGATACGCAGTATTTT.

There are a few counts of this clonotype. This chain links TRBV7-2 with TRBJ2-1; 9 nucleotides agree with TRBD1. The CDR3 is 14 amino acids. V trimming: 7 bases; J trimming: 2 bases; junction bases outside the gene matches: 3. Per the germline V gene, CDR1 is SGHTA and CDR2 is FQGNSA. CDR3 sequence reads: CASIRDRAYNEQFF. The CDR3 bases are TGTGCCAGCATCCGGGACAGGGCCTACAATGAGCAGTTCTTC.

The chain joins TRBV18 to TRBJ1-5; unclear D gene. Germline values: CDR1 KGHSH, CDR2 LQKENI. The V end lost 5 bases, the J end lost 3 bases, and 14 bases lay between the germline ends. The length of the CDR3 is 15 residues. The CDR3: CASSANRVTNQPQHF. For the CDR3, the DNA is TGTGCCAGCTCAGCCAACCGGGTTACCAATCAGCCCCAGCATTTT.

This clonotype appeared many times. The chain has TRBV14 and TRBJ1-2; D is perhaps TRBD1 (6 bases). Per the germline V gene, CDR1 is SGHDN and CDR2 is FVKESK. Trimming left V 3 bases short and J 10 bases short, with 15 bases between. This CDR3 has 13 amino acids. The CDR3 reads CASSQDRDNFYTF. The CDR3, as DNA: TGTGCCAGCAGCCAGGACCGGGACAACTTCTACACCTTC.

This clonotype occurred many times. V usage is TRBV6-1 and J usage is TRBJ2-1; TRBD1 is a possible D gene (5 bases). The germline V gene has CDR1 MNHNS and CDR2 SASEGT. Between the trimmed V and J ends, which lost 5 bases and 2 bases, there was a span of 10 bases. The CDR3 is 14 amino acids. This CDR3 reads CASSPDRTYNEQFF. CDR3 coding DNA: TGTGCCAGCAGTCCCGACAGAACCTACAATGAGCAGTTCTTC.

This clonotype occurred a few times. The genes are TRBV12-3 or TRBV12-4 and TRBJ2-5, with D maybe TRBD2 (6 bases). This CDR3 region has 13 residues. V was clipped by 8 bases and J by 4 bases, with 14 bases between them. The DNA of the CDR3 is TGTGCCAGCGCCCCAGGAGCGGGAGAGACCCAGTACTTC. Amino acids: CASAPGAGETQYF.

Many counts were recorded for this clonotype. V is TRBV5-1 and J is TRBJ1-2; D is perhaps TRBD1 (5 bases). Germline V lookup: CDR1 SGHRS, CDR2 YFSETQ. There are 14 residues in the CDR3. V lost 0 bases and J 5 bases, leaving 11 bases between the germline ends. The CDR3 DNA sequence: TGCGCCAGCAGCTTGGAGACAGCCTCGTATGGCTACACCTTC. It codes for CASSLETASYGYTF.

The sample holds many counts of this clonotype. V gene TRBV7-9 combines with J gene TRBJ2-5; 13 bases are shared with TRBD2. CDR3 length: 17 amino acids. CDR1 is SEHNR, CDR2 FQNEAQ, per germline (reference sequence). Trimming took 5 bases from V and 2 from J; bases not matched to a gene: 8. The CDR3 DNA is TGTGCCAGCAGCCCCGGGACTAGCGGGGAGAAACAAGAGACCCAGTACTTC. Protein: CASSPGTSGEKQETQYF.

A few counts support this clonotype. This sequence joins TRBV27 and TRBJ1-2; 9 nucleotides match TRBD1. With 7 bases clipped from V and 1 base from J, the junction kept 10 bases outside the gene matches. This CDR3 is 16 amino acids long. CDR1 and CDR2 (germline): MNHEY, SMNVEV (reference sequence). CDR3 amino acids: CASTRRGTGFNYGYTF. CDR3 in DNA: TGTGCCAGCACCCGACGCGGGACAGGGTTTAACTATGGCTACACCTTC.

The chain recombines TRBV3-1 with TRBJ1-4; D is unclear. Deletions cut 2 bases from V and 11 bases from J, with 21 bases between. The germline gives CDR1 LGHDT, CDR2 YNNKEL (reference sequence). The CDR3 is made up of 16 amino acids. CDR3 in DNA: TGTGCCAGCAGCCAAAAACCCGAGCCTTCCGGGCAGAAACTGTTTTTT. As protein: CASSQKPEPSGQKLFF.

This clonotype occurred many times. The gene calls are TRBV15 and TRBJ2-1; D is unresolved. The CDR3 length is 15 residues. V shed 0 bases and J shed 4 bases, with 10 bases lying between them. Germline-derived CDR1 and CDR2 are LNHNV and YYDKDF (reference sequence). The CDR3, as DNA: TGTGCCACCAGCAGAGATTCGGCGGCTTACAATGAGCAGTTCTTC. This encodes CATSRDSAAYNEQFF. Full variable domain (missing parts from reference TRBV15 and TRBJ2-1): DAMVIQNPRYQVTQFGKPVTLSCSQTLNHNVMYWYQQKSSQAPKLLFHYYDKDFNNEADTPDNFQSRRPNTSFCFLDIRSPGLGDTAMYLCATSRDSAAYNEQFFGPGTRLTVL.